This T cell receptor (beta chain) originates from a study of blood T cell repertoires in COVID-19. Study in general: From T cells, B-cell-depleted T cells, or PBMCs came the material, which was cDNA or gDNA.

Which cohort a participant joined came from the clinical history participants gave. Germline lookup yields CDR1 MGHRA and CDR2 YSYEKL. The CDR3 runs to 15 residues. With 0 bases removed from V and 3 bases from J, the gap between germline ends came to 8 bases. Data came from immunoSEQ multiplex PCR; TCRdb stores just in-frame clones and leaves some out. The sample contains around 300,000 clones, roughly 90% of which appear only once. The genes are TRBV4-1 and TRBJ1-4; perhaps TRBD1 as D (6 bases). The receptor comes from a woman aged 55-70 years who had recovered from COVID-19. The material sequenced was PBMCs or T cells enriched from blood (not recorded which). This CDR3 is CASSQDRTANEKLFF. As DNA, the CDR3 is TGCGCCAGCAGCCAAGATAGGACAGCTAATGAAAAACTGTTTTTT.